This T cell receptor (beta chain) was found in a study of blood T cell repertoires in COVID-19 (dated by TCRdb to the early 2020s). Regarding the study in general: Collaborator samples came from the United States, Italy and Spain and covered acute and convalescent phases of COVID-19. The prospective study material was composed of cDNA or gDNA derived from T cells, B-cell-depleted T cells, or PBMCs. Subjects who had been exposed to COVID-19, were actively infected with it, or had recovered from it provided the deeply sampled blood TCRbeta repertoires that made up the dataset. The repertoires were released in a freely available public database intended as a resource for research on the immune response to SARS-CoV-2. The samples were drawn from the first 160 participants of the ongoing ImmuneRACE study and from 950 to 1,500 subjects provided by 6 global collaborators. Nearly every sample came with metadata listing a de-identified subject ID, COVID-19 status, age in years and sex. HLA class I and class II types, where available, came from metadata supplied by the sample provider rather than from assay-based typing.

TCRbeta CDR3 regions were amplified from genomic DNA using the immunoSEQ Assay, a bias-controlled multiplex PCR. As for the original processing: Within the assay, amplification of reference gene primers was used to estimate how many nucleated cells each sample contained. To quantify the absolute abundance of each unique TCRbeta CDR3 rearrangement, sequence reads were collapsed and filtered. For each sample, productive Simpson clonality was calculated as the square root of Simpson's diversity index over productive rearrangements. TCRdb provides this immuneACCESS table in a form limited to in-frame rearrangements. Some clones are lacking; in checked studies, under half of them reflect an unresolved V gene, and why the rest are absent is not known. D and trimming come from the DNA, and the V and J calls and clone size come from that table. The sample has about 220,000 clones on record, 80% to 85% of them singletons. Approximately 3% of the sample comes from the top ten.

In regard to this clone: Its antigen is unknown. One base away there is no much larger clone; base qualities are not given.

The study at large found these results: How much clinical and demographic metadata was included differed by source and by participant, and the metadata was provided uncurated.

A second Seattle source provided samples from volunteer blood donors who had recovered from COVID-19. Whole blood was collected in K2EDTA tubes by collaborating institutions according to the institutions' own protocols. For TCRbeta analysis, collaborators shipped samples in one of three forms: frozen whole blood, isolated PBMCs, or DNA extracted from either of those sample types. V and J lose 6 bases and 3 bases, and a span of 14 bases separates them. CDR1 and CDR2 were assigned from the germline V gene as SQVTM and ANQGSEA. The CDR3 runs 13 amino acids, cysteine and phenylalanine included. CDR3 DNA only is kept here, 39 bases in frame from base 1.

The V and J genes are TRBV29-1 and TRBJ1-2, with the D gene too uncertain to name. The sequence was collected from a woman aged 25 to 39 who had recovered from COVID-19. Source material: peripheral blood. The CDR3 is CSVREAGDYGYTF. The nucleotide sequence is given as TGCAGCGTCCGCGAGGCGGGCGACTATGGCTACACCTTC.